The 5 T cell receptor beta chains in this list originate from one sample, sequenced in a study of blood T cell repertoires in COVID-19. This table comes from immunoSEQ multiplex PCR, and its TCRdb copy is limited to in-frame clones, with some not included. Of about 160,000 clones in the sample, under 85% were seen once. Material for sequencing was peripheral blood. These receptors were obtained from a man aged 70 or older with acute or convalescent COVID-19.

The V gene is TRBV2, the J gene TRBJ2-2; weak D call: TRBD2 (6 bases). The V and J ends lost 7 bases and 4 bases respectively, with 16 bases between them. This CDR3 contains 15 residues. CDR1 SNHLY and CDR2 FYNNEI come from the germline V gene. Here the CDR3 reads CASNLAGSSTGELFF. CDR3 DNA sequence: TGTGCCAGCAACCTGGCGGGGTCGAGCACCGGGGAGCTGTTTTTT.

This clone was counted only a few times. The rearrangement joins TRBV18 to TRBJ1-2, with a weak D call TRBD1 (5 bases). V gave up 3 bases and J gave up 5 bases, with 13 bases separating them. The CDR3 has 14 amino acids. Germline V gene sequence: CDR1 KGHSH, CDR2 LQKENI. The CDR3 loop reads CASSPVTESYGYTF. CDR3 in DNA: TGTGCCAGCTCACCGGTGACAGAATCTTATGGCTACACCTTC.

The chain joins TRBV5-1 to TRBJ1-1; a weak D match, TRBD1 (5 bases). From germline, CDR1 is SGHRS and CDR2 YFSETQ. This CDR3 has 14 amino acids. V was clipped by 5 bases and J by 5 bases, with 16 bases between them. CDR3 sequence: CASSRSIQGTEAFF. Written as DNA, the CDR3 is TGCGCCAGCAGTCGCTCCATCCAGGGAACTGAAGCTTTCTTT.

The rearrangement joins TRBV3-1 (or the pseudogene TRBV3-2) to TRBJ1-1, with D perhaps TRBD1 (6 bases). CDR1 LGHDT and CDR2 YNNKEL come from the germline V gene (reference sequence). V lost 6 bases and J 1 base, leaving 9 bases between the germline ends. The CDR3 covers 13 residues. The chain's CDR3 is CASRTQGNTEAFF. The CDR3 DNA reads TGTGCCAGCAGGACACAGGGGAACACTGAAGCTTTCTTT.

This chain connects TRBV7-2 to TRBJ2-1; D gene ambiguous. Trimming pared 3 bases from V and 4 bases from J, leaving 10 bases between. Germline lookup yields CDR1 SGHTA and CDR2 FQGNSA. This CDR3 is built from 14 residues. CDR3 residues: CASSFLAEYNEQFF. The DNA of the CDR3 is TGTGCCAGCAGCTTCTTGGCGGAATACAATGAGCAGTTCTTC. Full variable domain (remainder filled in from reference TRBV7-2 and TRBJ2-1): GAGVSQSPSNKVTEKGKDVELRCDPISGHTALYWYRQSLGQGLEFLIYFQGNSAPDKSGLPSDRFSAERTGGSVSTLTIQRTQQEDSAVYLCASSFLAEYNEQFFGPGTRLTVL.